The source of this T cell receptor (beta chain) is a study of T cell responses to AZD1222 COVID-19 vaccine. Notes on the study in general: Unmutated variant regions reportedly attract nearly half of all spike-specific TCRs. Donors were chiefly white British, with a greater number of females, and clonal diversity was perhaps underestimated. Dominant CD4 TCR responses targeted spike regions 160-218 and 743-854.

Measured with immunoSEQ multiplex PCR; TCRdb has only the in-frame clones, and not every one. The sample records about 130,000 clones, around 90% being singletons. As regards this clone: Its antigen is unidentified.

This receptor was obtained from an adult in good health. Material: peripheral blood, obtained on day 0 of AZD1222 vaccination.

This CDR3 reads CASSLPDSQQYF. CDR3 nucleotides: TGTGCCAGCAGCCTCCCCGATTCCCAGCAGTACTTC. The gene calls are TRBV11-2 and TRBJ2-7; D call uncertain. Germline loops: CDR1 SGHAT, CDR2 FQNNGV. The CDR3 has 12 residues. V was clipped by 5 bases and J by 8 bases, with 13 bases between them.